These 27 T cell receptor beta chains share one sample of origin, sequenced in a study of blood T cell repertoires in COVID-19. Generated by immunoSEQ multiplex PCR, the TCRdb table keeps only in-frame clones and is missing some. The sample has approximately 170,000 clones, roughly 93% seen once; the top ten hold almost 5%. Sequencing was done on a sample of peripheral blood. These receptors were taken from a man aged 18 to 29 with COVID-19, enrolled during active disease.

The genes are TRBV11-2 and TRBJ2-1, with 7 bases that match TRBD2. The CDR3 is 15 residues long. The germline V gene has CDR1 SGHAT and CDR2 FQNNGV. Losses at the gene ends were 1 base for V and 6 bases for J; bases not matched to a gene: 6. The CDR3: CASSLGLAASNEQFF. CDR3 bases: TGTGCCAGCAGCTTAGGGCTAGCGGCATCCAATGAGCAGTTCTTC.

The chain carries TRBV11-2 and TRBJ1-1; D perhaps matches TRBD1 (5 bases). The germline gives CDR1 SGHAT, CDR2 FQNNGV. This CDR3 spans 14 amino acids. Trimming took off 7 bases at V and 4 bases at J, with 16 bases between the two ends. CDR3 region: CASTDSARFTEAFF. The CDR3 region has the DNA TGTGCCAGCACCGACAGCGCCCGTTTCACTGAAGCTTTCTTT.

The V and J genes are TRBV7-8 and TRBJ2-7; perhaps TRBD1 as D (6 bases). The CDR3 totals 15 residues. V was trimmed by 0 bases and J by 1 base, leaving 10 bases between them. Germline CDR1 and CDR2: SGHVS and FQNEAQ. Written as DNA, the CDR3 is TGTGCCAGCAGCTTAGCGACAGGCTTATCCTACGAGCAGTACTTC. Translating it yields CASSLATGLSYEQYF.

V is TRBV28 and J is TRBJ2-2, with 16 bases matching TRBD2. The germline CDR1 and CDR2 sequences are MDHEN and SYDVKM. V dropped 6 bases and J dropped 7; count of bases not matched to a gene: 11. The CDR3 runs 18 residues. The CDR3 reads CASSRPGLAGGTGGELFF. The CDR3, as DNA: TGTGCCAGCAGCAGACCGGGACTAGCGGGAGGGACTGGCGGGGAGCTGTTTTTT.

The CDR3 is CASSVRTEDVTDTQYF. CDR3 nucleotide sequence: TGTGCCAGTAGTGTAAGGACAGAGGATGTAACAGATACGCAGTATTTT. The chain couples TRBV19 to TRBJ2-3, with a possible D match to TRBD1 (6 bases). Germline assignment: CDR1 LNHDA and CDR2 SQIVND (reference sequence). The V gene lost 5 bases and the J gene lost 3 bases, with 18 bases spanning the gap. The CDR3 runs 16 residues.

Only one count was recorded for this clone. This chain uses TRBV6-5 with TRBJ2-1, with TRBD2 identical over 11 bases. After removal of 0 bases from V and 6 bases from J, the junction contained 4 bases not matched to a gene. The CDR3 is 16 amino acids. In germline, CDR1 is MNHEY, CDR2 SVGAGI. The CDR3 DNA reads as TGTGCCAGCAGTTACTCCAAGACTAGCGGGGCCAATGAGCAGTTCTTC. Translating gives CASSYSKTSGANEQFF.

The V and J genes are TRBV6-2 or TRBV6-3 and TRBJ2-5; tentatively, D is TRBD1 (7 bases). The V end was cut by 2 bases, the J end by 1 base, with 23 bases between. CDR1 and CDR2 (germline): MNHEY, SVGEGT. CDR3 length: 19 residues. CDR3 residues: CASSYPRRGPQHIQETQYF. The DNA of the CDR3 is TGTGCCAGCAGTTACCCTCGGAGGGGGCCCCAACACATCCAAGAGACCCAGTACTTC.

The rearrangement joins TRBV28 to TRBJ2-1; 9 bases are a match to TRBD2. The CDR3 loop spans 16 amino acids. Germline V CDR1 and CDR2: MDHEN, SYDVKM. With V trimmed by 8 bases and J by 0 bases, 8 bases remained unmatched. CDR3 protein: CASGQLAGASYNEQFF. CDR3 coding DNA: TGTGCCAGCGGCCAACTAGCGGGCGCCTCCTACAATGAGCAGTTCTTC.

As regards this clone: The junction departs from germline at one end; a sequencing error may be responsible. The chain combines TRBV6-5 with TRBJ1-5; possibly TRBD1 for D (6 bases). The CDR3 runs to 12 residues. Germline assignment: CDR1 MNHEY and CDR2 SVGAGI. The CDR3 nucleotides read TGTGCTAGCAGGGGCCCCAATCAGCCCCAGCATTTT. It translates to CASRGPNQPQHF.

V is TRBV9 and J is TRBJ2-7; 7 nucleotides align to TRBD1. Unmatched junction bases numbered 7, after V lost 2 bases and J lost 2 bases. CDR1 SGDLS and CDR2 YYNGEE come from the germline V gene. This CDR3 spans 15 amino acids. CDR3: CASSVKGGQTYEQYF. The DNA of the CDR3 is TGTGCCAGCAGCGTCAAAGGGGGACAGACCTACGAGCAGTACTTC.

The chain combines TRBV29-1 with TRBJ1-2; the D is unclear. The length of the CDR3 is 13 residues. CDR1 and CDR2 (germline): SQVTM, ANQGSEA. Trimming cost V 6 bases and J 2 bases, with 13 bases left between them. CDR3 amino acids: CSVAIEGNYGYTF. As DNA, the CDR3 is TGCAGCGTCGCCATTGAGGGAAACTATGGCTACACCTTC. Variable domain in full (rest from reference TRBV29-1 and TRBJ1-2): SAVISQKPSRDICQRGTSLTIQCQVDSQVTMMFWYRQQPGQSLTLIATANQGSEATYESGFVIDKFPISRPNLTFSTLTVSNMSPEDSSIYLCSVAIEGNYGYTFGSGTRLTVV.

This chain connects TRBV5-1 to TRBJ2-7, with a weak D call TRBD2 (5 bases). Germline V gene sequence: CDR1 SGHRS, CDR2 YFSETQ. CDR3 length: 17 amino acids. V lost 4 bases to trimming and J lost 3 bases, with 23 bases between them. This CDR3 reads CASSPRRRREPLYEQYF. The CDR3, as DNA: TGCGCCAGCAGCCCCCGCAGGCGAAGGGAGCCCCTCTACGAGCAGTACTTC.

V usage is TRBV3-1 (or the pseudogene TRBV3-2) and J usage is TRBJ1-6; TRBD1 is a possible D gene (5 bases). Trimming pared 4 bases from V and 12 bases from J, leaving 7 bases between. Germline-derived CDR1 and CDR2 are LGHDT and YNNKEL (reference sequence). CDR3 length: 11 residues. DNA of the CDR3: TGTGCCAGCAGCCTGGGGGGACCCCTCCACTTT. Translation gives CASSLGGPLHF.

The chain uses TRBV7-6 and TRBJ2-1, with D perhaps matching TRBD2 (5 bases). V lost 2 bases to trimming and J lost 6 bases, with 17 bases between them. Germline V gene lookup returns CDR1 SGHVS and CDR2 FNYEAQ. CDR3 length equals 16 residues. CDR3 bases: TGTGCCAGCAGCTTATTTCTGGGGAGAGGTGGCAATGAGCAGTTCTTC. Its protein product is CASSLFLGRGGNEQFF.

The chain has TRBV7-9 and TRBJ1-1, with 8 bases lining up with TRBD1. There are 13 residues in the CDR3. Looked up from germline, CDR1 is SEHNR and CDR2 is FQNEAQ (reference sequence). J lost 10 bases, V lost 4 bases, and 8 bases had no gene match. CDR3 protein: CASSSAQGAGAFF. Written as DNA, the CDR3 is TGTGCCAGCAGCTCTGCCCAGGGGGCGGGAGCTTTCTTT.

The rearrangement uses TRBV19 and TRBJ2-3; D perhaps matches TRBD2 (5 bases). The CDR3 totals 14 residues. V lost 10 bases to trimming and J lost 0 bases, with 14 bases between them. Germline assignment: CDR1 LNHDA and CDR2 SQIVND (reference sequence). CDR3 in DNA: TGTGCCACCAAAGGAGGTTCTAGCACAGATACGCAGTATTTT. It yields the protein CATKGGSSTDTQYF.

The rearrangement uses TRBV5-6 and TRBJ2-5; 7 nucleotides align to TRBD2. CDR3 length equals 15 residues. Losses at the gene ends were 2 bases for V and 3 bases for J; bases not matched to a gene: 7. Germline CDR1 reads SGHDT; CDR2 reads YYEEEE. CDR3 in amino acids: CASSFGLEGKETQYF. CDR3 nucleotide sequence: TGTGCCAGCAGCTTTGGACTAGAGGGAAAAGAGACCCAGTACTTC.

The chain carries TRBV7-2 and TRBJ2-3, with 16 bases aligning to TRBD2. The CDR3 consists of 17 residues. Germline V gene sequence: CDR1 SGHTA, CDR2 FQGNSA. Trimming took 5 bases from V and 4 from J; bases not matched to a gene: 6. CDR3 sequence reads: CASSTGTSGRASDTQYF. The CDR3 nucleotides read TGTGCCAGCAGCACCGGGACTAGCGGGAGGGCCTCAGATACGCAGTATTTT.

V gene TRBV27 combines with J gene TRBJ1-5; 9 positions agree with TRBD1. Germline CDR1 MNHEY, CDR2 SMNVEV (reference sequence). CDR3 length equals 11 residues. V lost 6 bases and J lost 12; bases outside the gene matches: 3. CDR3 in DNA: TGTGCCAGCAGCGGACAGGGGATCCAGCATTTT. Encoded protein: CASSGQGIQHF.

This clone has a single count. The V call is TRBV4-1, the J call TRBJ2-2; 11 bases agree with TRBD2. Trimming cost V 0 bases and J 6 bases; bases outside gene matches: 3. The CDR3 is made up of 16 amino acids. Germline lookup yields CDR1 MGHRA and CDR2 YSYEKL. CDR3 region: CASSQDTSGRAGELFF. Here the CDR3 DNA reads TGCGCCAGCAGCCAAGATACTAGCGGGAGAGCCGGGGAGCTGTTTTTT.

There are a few counts of this clone. The chain joins TRBV28 to TRBJ2-5; 8 bases align to TRBD2. The J segment lost 5 bases and the V segment lost 2 bases, leaving 10 bases of the junction unmatched. CDR1 and CDR2 (germline): MDHEN, SYDVKM. The CDR3 has 16 residues. DNA of the CDR3: TGTGCCAGCAGTTTACTCGCCGGGACTAGAAAGGAGACCCAGTACTTC. Translated, it gives CASSLLAGTRKETQYF. The full variable domain, completed using reference TRBV28 and TRBJ2-5, is DVKVTQSSRYLVKRTGEKVFLECVQDMDHENMFWYRQDPGLGLRLIYFSYDVKMKEKGDIPEGYSVSREKKERFSLILESASTNQTSMYLCASSLLAGTRKETQYFGPGTRLLVL.

A single count supports this clone. The chain links TRBV28 to TRBJ2-7; D not resolved. V was trimmed by 6 bases and J by 2 bases, leaving 8 bases between them. This CDR3 spans 12 amino acids. The germline V gene encodes CDR1 MDHEN and CDR2 SYDVKM. The CDR3 protein is CASSSYTYEQYF. The CDR3 DNA is TGTGCCAGCAGCTCTTATACCTACGAGCAGTACTTC.

This clone was picked up a small number of times. The V call is TRBV6-2 or TRBV6-3, the J call TRBJ1-5, with 7 bases matching TRBD1. The CDR3 sequence is 14 residues long. The junction had 1 base not matched to a gene; V was cut back by 2 bases and J by 3 bases. Germline V gene sequence: CDR1 MNHEY, CDR2 SVGEGT. The CDR3 loop is CASSYGTVNQPQHF. The DNA for the CDR3 is TGTGCCAGCAGTTACGGGACAGTCAATCAGCCCCAGCATTTT.

This sequence joins TRBV4-1 and TRBJ2-7, with D possibly being TRBD2 (5 bases). CDR1 is MGHRA, CDR2 YSYEKL, per germline. This CDR3 region has 13 residues. V lost 0 bases, J lost 8 bases, and 11 bases lay in between. The CDR3 sequence is CASSQEEGLKQYF. The CDR3 coding sequence is TGCGCCAGCAGCCAAGAAGAGGGATTAAAGCAGTACTTC.

The chain has TRBV10-2 and TRBJ2-1, with TRBD2 identical over 7 bases. The CDR3 has 11 residues. V shed 3 bases, J shed 10 bases, and the junction held 0 bases outside the gene matches. Germline V gene lookup returns CDR1 WSHSY and CDR2 SAAADI. Here the CDR3 DNA reads TGCGCCAGCAGTGACGGGAGGGAGCAGTTCTTC. Translated: CASSDGREQFF.

V usage is TRBV5-1 and J usage is TRBJ1-3; no definite D call. Germline-derived CDR1 and CDR2 are SGHRS and YFSETQ. V lost 1 base to trimming and J lost 0 bases, with 14 bases between them. The CDR3 runs to 17 residues. Here the CDR3 DNA reads TGCGCCAGCAGCTTGAGAGGGCCGGAGAACTCTGGAAACACCATATATTTT. It yields the protein CASSLRGPENSGNTIYF.

The rearrangement uses TRBV30 and TRBJ2-1; 8 nucleotides line up with TRBD2. In germline, CDR1 is GTSNPN, CDR2 SVGIG (reference sequence). V lost 1 base to trimming and J lost 4 bases; unmatched junction nucleotides: 6. This CDR3 region has 15 residues. CDR3 in amino acids: CAWSGIPGGYNEQFF. CDR3 coding DNA: TGTGCCTGGAGTGGGATTCCGGGAGGGTACAATGAGCAGTTCTTC.